The 29 T cell receptor beta chains listed next were all sequenced from one sample in a study of T cells in Graves' hyperthyroidism and ophthalmopathy. RNA transcripts were the template for amplifying TCR beta CDR3 regions. Carried out on the TCR CDR3, a first-round RT-PCR used the HTBI primer set. Each CDR3 protein is one row after TCRdb ran MiXCR on the multiplex PCR reads. Of under 400,000 distinct CDR3 sequences in the sample, roughly 13% were seen once. Input material: blood. Receptor source: a woman in her sixties or seventies with Graves' hyperthyroidism.

This sequence joins TRBV30 and TRBJ1-1; D unclear. The CDR3 covers 17 residues. CDR1 GTSNPN and CDR2 SVGIG come from the germline V gene (reference sequence). Trimming pared 4 bases from V and 6 bases from J, leaving 27 bases between. CDR3 nucleotides: TGTGCCTGGATCCCCAAAAGTTCAGTCGCTACGGCGGCTGAAGCTTTCTTT. It specifies CAWIPKSSVATAAEAFF.

This chain uses TRBV6-2 or TRBV6-3 with TRBJ2-7; 7 bases align to TRBD1. Trimming removed 8 bases from V and 1 base from J; junction bases left unmatched: 11. Germline lookup yields CDR1 MNHEY and CDR2 SVGEGT. The CDR3 sequence is 15 residues long. DNA for the CDR3: TGTGCCAGCTCTACCCGGGACAGCCCATCCTACGAGCAGTACTTC. This encodes CASSTRDSPSYEQYF.

This clonotype appeared many times. V gene TRBV6-1 combines with J gene TRBJ1-1; 10 positions match TRBD1. The CDR3 runs to 16 residues. V was pared by 6 bases and J by 4 bases, with 11 bases of the junction left unmatched. Per the germline V gene, CDR1 is MNHNS and CDR2 is SASEGT. The chain's CDR3 is CASSFTRDRGATEAFF. Here the CDR3 DNA reads TGTGCCAGCAGCTTCACCCGGGACAGGGGAGCCACTGAAGCTTTCTTT.

This clonotype was observed at least ten times. The rearrangement links TRBV28 to TRBJ2-5, with D perhaps TRBD2 (6 bases). Trimming removed 4 bases at V and 0 bases at J, with 12 bases between. The germline V gene has CDR1 MDHEN and CDR2 SYDVKM. CDR3 size: 15 residues. CDR3 residues: CASSSGSGYQETQYF. The CDR3 DNA reads TGTGCCAGCAGTTCTGGCAGCGGGTACCAAGAGACCCAGTACTTC.

This clonotype showed up just a few times. This chain links TRBV27 with TRBJ2-2; TRBD1 matches at 8 bases. The CDR3 extends over 17 amino acids. The germline V gene has CDR1 MNHEY and CDR2 SMNVEV (reference sequence). Losses at the gene ends were 4 bases for V and 3 bases for J; bases not matched to a gene: 10. CDR3 nucleotide sequence: TGTGCCAGCAGTTCCCGACAGGGGCGGTTGGACACCGGGGAGCTGTTTTTT. It translates to CASSSRQGRLDTGELFF.

This clonotype was counted a few times. The V and J genes are TRBV12-5 and TRBJ2-7; D assignment may be TRBD1 or TRBD2 (5 bases each). Between the trimmed V and J ends, which lost 0 bases and 6 bases, there was a span of 9 bases. This CDR3 is built from 13 residues. The germline V gene encodes CDR1 LGHNT and CDR2 FRNRAP. CDR3 loop: CASGLVWGTEQYF. The CDR3 region has the DNA TGTGCTAGTGGTTTGGTATGGGGGACCGAGCAGTACTTC.

Many counts were recorded for this clonotype. V is TRBV2 and J is TRBJ2-7; the D gene is possibly TRBD1 (6 bases). The CDR3 runs 14 residues. Trimming took off 5 bases at V and 3 bases at J, with 14 bases between the two ends. Germline CDR1 SNHLY, CDR2 FYNNEI. The CDR3 nucleotides read TGTGCCAGCAGTTCGCCGGGACACCTCTACGAGCAGTACTTC. It yields the protein CASSSPGHLYEQYF. The variable domain in full, with the rest retrieved from reference TRBV2 and TRBJ2-7, is EPEVTQTPSHQVTQMGQEVILRCVPISNHLYFYWYRQILGQKVEFLVSFYNNEISEKSEIFDDQFSVERPDGSNFTLKIRSTKLEDSAMYFCASSSPGHLYEQYFGPGTRLTVT.

This clonotype has more than one count but fewer than ten. The V gene is TRBV7-2, the J gene TRBJ2-1; 15 nucleotides line up with TRBD2. Germline assignment: CDR1 SGHTA and CDR2 FQGNSA. V lost 4 bases to trimming and J lost 3 bases; unmatched junction nucleotides: 1. The CDR3 runs to 16 residues. CDR3 in amino acids: CASSWGLAGGYNEQFF. CDR3 nucleotides: TGTGCCAGCAGCTGGGGACTAGCGGGGGGCTACAATGAGCAGTTCTTC.

The sample holds a few counts of this clonotype. The chain carries TRBV30 and TRBJ2-2, with 10 nucleotides matching TRBD2. CDR3 length: 19 amino acids. Germline V gene sequence: CDR1 GTSNPN, CDR2 SVGIG (reference sequence). Unmatched junction bases numbered 18, after V lost 1 base and J lost 7 bases. The CDR3 protein is CAWSALTLAGGWEGGELFF. As DNA, the CDR3 is TGTGCCTGGAGTGCCCTCACCTTAGCGGGAGGCTGGGAGGGCGGGGAGCTGTTTTTT. Full variable domain (missing parts from reference TRBV30 and TRBJ2-2): SQTIHQWPATLVQPVGSPLSLECTVEGTSNPNLYWYRQAAGRGLQLLFYSVGIGQISSEVPQNLSASRPQDRQFILSSKKLLLSDSGFYLCAWSALTLAGGWEGGELFFGEGSRLTVL.

The table lists this clonotype with many counts. The chain uses TRBV11-2 and TRBJ1-2; D is unresolved. V was cut by 3 bases and J by 1 base, with 15 bases left in between. This CDR3 region has 16 residues. The germline CDR1 and CDR2 sequences are SGHAT and FQNNGV. In nucleotides, the CDR3 is TGTGCCAGCAGCTTCAATTCGGGCCCTCTTAACTATGGCTACACCTTC. This gives the protein CASSFNSGPLNYGYTF.

The chain recombines TRBV27 with TRBJ1-3; 7 bases agree with TRBD1. The CDR3 is 12 amino acids. Germline trimming cut 4 bases from V and 15 bases from J; bases unmatched to any gene: 9. The germline gives CDR1 MNHEY, CDR2 SMNVEV (reference sequence). The CDR3 DNA reads TGTGCCAGCAGTTCGACAGGGACCAGAGAATATTTT. Residues: CASSSTGTREYF.

This clonotype was counted ten times or more. The chain links TRBV5-8 to TRBJ1-1, with a tentative D call TRBD1 (6 bases). This CDR3 region has 14 residues. V was cut by 6 bases and J by 7 bases, with 19 bases left in between. Germline CDR1 SGHTS, CDR2 YDEGEE. The CDR3 DNA sequence: TGTGCCAGCAACATACAGGGACCGAAGGGTGAAGCTTTCTTT. This sequence encodes CASNIQGPKGEAFF.

In its sample, this clonotype was seen many times. This chain connects TRBV11-2 to TRBJ2-7; D is undetermined. Trimming stripped 6 bases from V and 0 bases from J, with 3 bases between. This CDR3 has 11 residues. The germline CDR1 and CDR2 sequences are SGHAT and FQNNGV. CDR3 bases: TGTGCCAGCAGATTCTCCTACGAGCAGTACTTC. This gives the protein CASRFSYEQYF.

The chain has TRBV5-4 and TRBJ2-5; D possibly uses TRBD1 or TRBD2 (5 bases each). The CDR3 contains 14 residues. Germline values: CDR1 SGHNT, CDR2 YYREEE (reference sequence). V was pared by 2 bases and J by 7 bases, with 15 bases between. The CDR3 nucleotides read TGTGCCAGCAGCTTTTTAGGGGAGAAGGGGACCCAGTACTTC. Protein sequence: CASSFLGEKGTQYF.

This rearrangement joins TRBV6-5 to TRBJ2-5; D ambiguous. V was trimmed by 2 bases and J by 3 bases, leaving 10 bases between them. The CDR3 covers 14 residues. Looked up from germline, CDR1 is MNHEY and CDR2 is SVGAGI. As DNA, the CDR3 is TGTGCCAGCAGTTACCAAAGGTCGGAAGAGACCCAGTACTTC. Translation gives CASSYQRSEETQYF.

Ten or more counts support this clonotype. This chain uses TRBV10-3 with TRBJ2-5; 8 positions agree with TRBD1. The CDR3 has 13 residues. V gave up 4 bases and J gave up 5 bases; unmatched junction bases: 3. Per the germline V gene, CDR1 is ENHRY and CDR2 is SYGVKD. CDR3 nucleotides: TGTGCCATCAGTGTGGACAGGGCGGAGACCCAGTACTTC. It translates to CAISVDRAETQYF.

This clonotype showed up many times. CDR3 coding DNA: TGTGCCAGCAGCCCCTTAGTAGGGGCGGGAGAGACCCAGTACTTC. Residues: CASSPLVGAGETQYF. The chain has TRBV3-1 and TRBJ2-5; D is perhaps TRBD1 or TRBD2 (5 bases each). The germline gives CDR1 LGHDT, CDR2 YNNKEL (reference sequence). V lost 4 bases to trimming and J lost 4 bases, with 16 bases between them. This CDR3 has 15 residues.

The rearrangement links TRBV4-1 to TRBJ2-1, with D perhaps TRBD2 (6 bases). V was pared by 1 base and J by 10 bases, with 20 bases between. The CDR3 has 16 amino acids. Looked up from germline, CDR1 is MGHRA and CDR2 is YSYEKL. The CDR3 region has the DNA TGCGCCAGCAGCCAAGCCCAACTAGCTGGGAGCCGGGAGCAGTTCTTC. Its protein product is CASSQAQLAGSREQFF.

This clonotype was counted a few times. CDR3 amino acids: CASRIWESTEAFF. Written as DNA, the CDR3 is TGTGCCAGCAGAATATGGGAGAGCACTGAAGCTTTCTTT. The V call is TRBV5-4, the J call TRBJ1-1; D unclear. Trimming pared 5 bases from V and 4 bases from J, leaving 12 bases between. Germline V CDR1 and CDR2: SGHNT, YYREEE (reference sequence). The CDR3 runs 13 residues.

This clonotype was picked up many times. The chain links TRBV12-3 or TRBV12-4 to TRBJ2-3; 12 nucleotides match TRBD2. This CDR3 region has 14 residues. V lost 10 bases and J lost 5; bases outside the gene matches: 7. The chain's CDR3 is CATRLAGVIDTQYF. The CDR3 nucleotides are TGTGCCACCCGACTAGCGGGAGTTATAGATACGCAGTATTTT.

This clonotype was seen many times. The chain couples TRBV2 to TRBJ2-7; TRBD2 agrees at 7 bases. The CDR3 runs to 16 residues. V gave up 3 bases and J gave up 0 bases; unmatched junction bases: 8. Per the germline V gene, CDR1 is SNHLY and CDR2 is FYNNEI. The DNA for the CDR3 is TGTGCCAGCAGTGATGGGCTAGCGGAACTCTCCTACGAGCAGTACTTC. Translated, it gives CASSDGLAELSYEQYF.

This clonotype was seen at least ten times. The chain uses TRBV7-3 and TRBJ2-1; no clear D gene. The germline V gene encodes CDR1 SGHTA and CDR2 FQGTGA. This CDR3 is 14 amino acids long. V was trimmed by 5 bases and J by 8 bases, leaving 16 bases between them. CDR3 amino acids: CASSARPAGDEQFF. The CDR3 nucleotides read TGTGCCAGCAGCGCGCGCCCAGCTGGAGATGAGCAGTTCTTC.

This clonotype has ten or more counts. The chain uses TRBV5-1 and TRBJ1-1, with D possibly matching TRBD1 (5 bases). V dropped 6 bases and J dropped 5 bases, with 14 bases sitting between them. Germline loops: CDR1 SGHRS, CDR2 YFSETQ. There are 13 residues in the CDR3. Written as DNA, the CDR3 is TGCGCCAGCACCACTGGGACCGAGACTGAAGCTTTCTTT. Translation gives CASTTGTETEAFF.

This clonotype came up many times. V usage is TRBV10-3 and J usage is TRBJ2-7; D call uncertain. The CDR3 has 12 residues. Germline loops: CDR1 ENHRY, CDR2 SYGVKD. V lost 4 bases to trimming and J lost 1 base, with 5 bases between them. The DNA of the CDR3 is TGTGCCATCAGTGGAGTTTCCTACGAGCAGTACTTC. It encodes CAISGVSYEQYF.

CDR3 in amino acids: CASSLGGTIYEQYF. In DNA, the CDR3 is TGTGCCAGCAGCTTAGGGGGGACAATCTACGAGCAGTACTTC. This sequence joins TRBV11-2 and TRBJ2-7, with TRBD1 as a possible D gene (6 bases). This CDR3 is built from 14 residues. V lost 1 base, J lost 3 bases, and 10 bases lay in between. Germline V gene lookup returns CDR1 SGHAT and CDR2 FQNNGV.

Ten or more counts support this clonotype. J is TRBJ2-7 and V is TRBV30; 9 bases are a match to TRBD2. Losses at the gene ends were 0 bases for V and 0 bases for J; bases not matched to a gene: 3. CDR1 GTSNPN and CDR2 SVGIG come from the germline V gene (reference sequence). The length of the CDR3 is 15 residues. The CDR3 bases are TGTGCCTGGAGTGTCATGACTAGCGGCTCCTACGAGCAGTACTTC. The encoded protein is CAWSVMTSGSYEQYF.

This clonotype was seen repeatedly, ten times or more. V and J are TRBV12-3 or TRBV12-4 and TRBJ2-7; D perhaps matches TRBD1 (6 bases). There are 15 residues in the CDR3. The V end lost 2 bases, the J end lost 3 bases, and 14 bases lay between the germline ends. The CDR3 reads CASSLSSVGGYEQYF. Written as DNA, the CDR3 is TGTGCCAGCAGTTTATCCAGCGTAGGGGGCTACGAGCAGTACTTC.

The chain's CDR3 is CATSRTIQGGPYEQYF. In DNA, the CDR3 is TGTGCCACCAGCAGAACGATACAGGGGGGACCCTACGAGCAGTACTTC. V usage is TRBV15 and J usage is TRBJ2-7; 8 nucleotides align to TRBD1. CDR3 length: 16 residues. The trim removed 2 bases at V and 2 bases at J, leaving 8 bases unmatched. In germline, CDR1 is LNHNV, CDR2 YYDKDF (reference sequence).

In its sample, this clonotype was seen many times. J is TRBJ1-1 and V is TRBV28; tentatively, D is TRBD1 (5 bases). V shed 4 bases and J shed 0 bases, with 18 bases lying between them. Looked up from germline, CDR1 is MDHEN and CDR2 is SYDVKM. The CDR3 spans 17 residues. CDR3 DNA: TGTGCCAGCAGTTCCGGGACCCAGGGACCTATGAACACTGAAGCTTTCTTT. Translation: CASSSGTQGPMNTEAFF.